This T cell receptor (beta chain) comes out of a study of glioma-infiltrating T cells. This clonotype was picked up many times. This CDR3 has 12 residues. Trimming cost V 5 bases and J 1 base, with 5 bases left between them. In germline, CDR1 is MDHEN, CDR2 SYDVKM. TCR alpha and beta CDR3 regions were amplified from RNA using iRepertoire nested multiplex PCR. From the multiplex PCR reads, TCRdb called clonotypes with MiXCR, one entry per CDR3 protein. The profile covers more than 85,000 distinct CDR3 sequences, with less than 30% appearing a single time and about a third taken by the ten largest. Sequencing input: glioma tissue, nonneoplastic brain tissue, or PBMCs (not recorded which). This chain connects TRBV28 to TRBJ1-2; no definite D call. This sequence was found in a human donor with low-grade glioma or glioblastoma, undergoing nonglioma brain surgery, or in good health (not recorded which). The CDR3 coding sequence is TGTGCCAGCAGTCCAGTTAACTATGGCTACACCTTC. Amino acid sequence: CASSPVNYGYTF.